This T cell receptor (beta chain) was recovered during a study of STAT3 mutations in large granular lymphocyte leukemia. Study-wide results and caveats: At least one immunodominant TCR beta clonotype appeared in every T-cell large granular lymphocyte leukemia patient.

The CDR3 contains 14 residues. V was trimmed by 4 bases and J by 6 bases, leaving 15 bases between them. Germline V CDR1 and CDR2: ENHRY, SYGVKD. The method was immunoSEQ multiplex PCR; TCRdb's version includes in-frame clones alone and lacks a portion of them. The sample has around 10,000 clones, roughly 54% seen once. Remarks on this clone: The antigen is not known.

V usage is TRBV10-3 and J usage is TRBJ1-2, with D perhaps TRBD1 (6 bases). The sequenced sample was peripheral blood mononuclear cells. The TCR originated in a boy between 5 and 17 years old with T-cell large granular lymphocyte leukemia. Some clones in this sample may be carry-over from other donors' samples. CDR3 sequence (DNA): TGTGCCATCAGTGCCCGCACAAGGGGGGATGGCTACACCTTC. This codes for CAISARTRGDGYTF.